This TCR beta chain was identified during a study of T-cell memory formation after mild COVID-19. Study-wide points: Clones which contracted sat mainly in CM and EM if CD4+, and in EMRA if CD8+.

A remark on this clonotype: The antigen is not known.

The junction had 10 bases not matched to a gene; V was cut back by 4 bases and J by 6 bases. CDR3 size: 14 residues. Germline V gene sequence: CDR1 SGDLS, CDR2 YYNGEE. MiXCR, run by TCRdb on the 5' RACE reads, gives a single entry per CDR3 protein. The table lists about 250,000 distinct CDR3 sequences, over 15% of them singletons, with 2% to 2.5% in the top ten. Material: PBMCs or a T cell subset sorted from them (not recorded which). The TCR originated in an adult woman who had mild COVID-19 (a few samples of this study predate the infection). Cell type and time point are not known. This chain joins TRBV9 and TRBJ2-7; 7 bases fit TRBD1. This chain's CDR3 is CASSPSTGVGEQYF. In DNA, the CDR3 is TGTGCCAGCAGCCCAAGTACAGGGGTTGGCGAGCAGTACTTC. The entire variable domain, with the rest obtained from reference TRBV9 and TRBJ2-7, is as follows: DSGVTQTPKHLITATGQRVTLRCSPRSGDLSVYWYQQSLDQGLQFLIQYYNGEERAKGNILERFSAQQFPDLHSELNLSSLELGDSALYFCASSPSTGVGEQYFGPGTRLTVT.